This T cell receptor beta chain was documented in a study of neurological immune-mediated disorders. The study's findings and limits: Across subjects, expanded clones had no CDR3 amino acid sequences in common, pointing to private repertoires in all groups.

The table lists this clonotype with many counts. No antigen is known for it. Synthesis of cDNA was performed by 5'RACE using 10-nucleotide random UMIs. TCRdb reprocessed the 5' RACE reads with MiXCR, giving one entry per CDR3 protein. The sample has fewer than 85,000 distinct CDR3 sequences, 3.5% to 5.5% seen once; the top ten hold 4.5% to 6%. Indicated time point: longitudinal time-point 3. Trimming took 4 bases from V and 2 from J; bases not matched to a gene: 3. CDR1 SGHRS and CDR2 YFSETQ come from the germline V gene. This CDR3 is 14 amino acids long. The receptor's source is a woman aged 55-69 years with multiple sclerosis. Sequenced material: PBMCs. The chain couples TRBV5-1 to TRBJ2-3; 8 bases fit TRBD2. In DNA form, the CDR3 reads TGCGCCAGCAGCCTAGGACTAGCCACAGATACGCAGTATTTT. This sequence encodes CASSLGLATDTQYF.